Listed below are T cell receptor beta chains from one sample, sequenced in a study of metastatic and nonmetastatic thyroid tumors. Through MiXCR, TCRdb re-clonotyped the PCR reads. The sample has roughly 38,000 clones; roughly a fifth are singletons. The sequenced sample consisted of blood. These receptor sequences come from a female donor with papillary thyroid cancer or a benign thyroid nodule (not recorded which). Some clones in this sample may be carry-over from other donors' samples. CDR3s include the opening cysteine and the closing phenylalanine or tryptophan. The D gene is left open where the match is weak. Clone size is shown for a subset of rows, as once, few, many or a class of expanded clone.

TRBJ2-7	14	many	TRBV20-1	TRBD2	CSAKGLAGRYEQYF	TGCAGTGCTAAGGGACTAGCGGGAAGATACGAGCAGTACTTC
TRBJ2-7	13	few	TRBV28	NA	CASSLLRRVEQYF	TGTGCCAGCAGTTTACTACGGCGAGTCGAGCAGTACTTC
TRBJ1-2	16	many	TRBV4-2	NA	CASSQDLPGANYGYTF	TGTGCCAGCAGCCAAGATCTTCCAGGGGCCAACTATGGCTACACCTTC
TRBJ2-3	12	many	TRBV2	NA	CASSPSTDTQYF	TGTGCCAGCAGTCCCTCCACAGATACGCAGTATTTT
TRBJ1-5	15	NA	TRBV28	TRBD1	CASTLGQGGNQPQHF	TGTGCCAGCACCCTGGGACAGGGGGGCAATCAGCCCCAGCATTTT
TRBJ2-1	12	many	TRBV29-1	NA	CSVVTGRGEQFF	TGCAGCGTGGTTACAGGGAGGGGTGAGCAGTTCTTC
TRBJ1-2	15	NA	TRBV20-1	TRBD1	CSAREQGARGYGYTF	TGCAGTGCTAGGGAACAGGGGGCGCGGGGCTATGGCTACACCTTC
TRBJ1-5	15	NA	TRBV30	TRBD1	CAWMSGTARNQPQHF	TGTGCCTGGATGTCCGGGACAGCTCGCAATCAGCCCCAGCATTTT
TRBJ2-1	14	NA	TRBV20-1	TRBD2	CSAMRGGSYNEQFF	TGCAGTGCTATGCGGGGGGGCTCCTACAATGAGCAGTTCTTC
TRBJ2-7	16	NA	TRBV11-2	TRBD2	CASSPIGTSGTYEQYF	TGTGCCAGCAGCCCGATCGGGACTAGCGGGACCTACGAGCAGTACTTC
TRBJ2-1	14	NA	TRBV4-2	NA	CASSPDESAREQFF	TGTGCCAGTAGCCCCGACGAGTCGGCACGAGAGCAGTTCTTC
TRBJ1-4	13	many	TRBV7-9	NA	CASSLDANEKLFF	TGTGCCAGCAGCTTAGATGCTAATGAAAAACTGTTTTTT
TRBJ2-7	14	medium-sized	TRBV27	NA	CASSVGTGPHEQYF	TGTGCCAGCAGCGTCGGTACAGGGCCACACGAGCAGTACTTC
TRBJ2-7	15	many	TRBV4-3	TRBD2	CASSQGLAGTYEQYF	TGCGCCAGCAGCCAAGGACTAGCGGGTACCTACGAGCAGTACTTC
TRBJ1-6	14	many	TRBV7-9	TRBD1	CASSSTGGNSPLHF	TGTGCCAGCAGCTCCACAGGGGGTAATTCACCCCTCCACTTT
TRBJ2-3	17	many	TRBV12-5	NA	CASGLVLGGSGADTQYF	TGTGCTAGTGGTTTGGTACTCGGTGGGAGTGGCGCAGATACGCAGTATTTT
TRBJ2-5	13	many	TRBV30	NA	CAWTLGLQETQYF	TGTGCCTGGACCCTGGGCCTCCAAGAGACCCAGTACTTC
TRBJ1-1	13	NA	TRBV19	NA	CATLEGGFTEAFF	TGTGCCACCCTGGAGGGGGGCTTCACTGAAGCTTTCTTT
TRBJ1-1	15	many	TRBV20-1	NA	CSASKVGNPNTEAFF	TGCAGTGCTAGTAAGGTGGGCAACCCGAACACTGAAGCTTTCTTT
TRBJ2-2	15	few	TRBV6-1	NA	CASSELGVVGGELFF	TGTGCCAGCAGTGAACTAGGGGTGGTGGGCGGGGAGCTGTTTTTT